The rows below give T cell receptor beta chains drawn from one sample of a study of graft-versus-host responses after intestinal transplantation. Produced via immunoSEQ multiplex PCR; TCRdb's table is partial and in-frame only. The repertoire has fewer than 45,000 clones, about 90% of them found once; the top ten carry over 2%. Sequenced material: PBMCs, taken 300 to 330 days after intestinal transplant. The receptor set was obtained from a human patient who received an intestinal transplant, so some T cells may come from the graft donor. The CDR3 runs from the conserved cysteine through the conserved F or W. A D gene is named only where the DNA matches it firmly. The size entry is marked missing in some rows and otherwise reads once, few, many or a size class.

d_call | j_call | v_call | clone_size | cdr3_nt | cdr3_aa
NA | TRBJ2-7 | TRBV6-5 | NA | TGTGCCAGCAGTTACTCTATCCAGGGGAGTTACGAGCAGTACTTC | CASSYSIQGSYEQYF
TRBD1 | TRBJ2-3 | TRBV11-3 | few | TGTGCCAGCAGCTTAAGGGGACAGGTCTCAGATACGCAGTATTTT | CASSLRGQVSDTQYF
NA | TRBJ2-1 | TRBV6-5 | NA | TGTGCCAGCAGTTACGCGGGACCCAATGAGCAGTTCTTC | CASSYAGPNEQFF
TRBD2 | TRBJ2-2 | TRBV11-3 | NA | TGTGCCAGCAGCTTAGGCCCGGGACTAGCGGGGGCGAACACCGGGGAGCTGTTTTTT | CASSLGPGLAGANTGELFF
TRBD1 | TRBJ2-7 | TRBV13 | NA | TGTGCCAGCAGCGGGGACAGGGGTATCCAGACTCCGAGCTCCTACGAGCAGTACTTC | CASSGDRGIQTPSSYEQYF
TRBD1 | TRBJ1-6 | TRBV2 | NA | TGTGCCAGCAGTGAAGCCCAGGGGGCGACACCCCTCCACTTT | CASSEAQGATPLHF
NA | TRBJ1-3 | TRBV9 | NA | TGTGCCAGCAGCGTAGACCCCCCGGGAACTGGAAACACCATATATTTT | CASSVDPPGTGNTIYF
NA | TRBJ1-4 | TRBV6-5 | NA | TGTGCCAGCAGTTACGGTGGTGAAAAACTGTTTTTT | CASSYGGEKLFF
TRBD2 | TRBJ2-5 | TRBV12-5 | once | TGTGCTAGTGGTTTAGGTAGCGGGAGAAGAGGAGAGACCCAGTACTTC | CASGLGSGRRGETQYF
TRBD2 | TRBJ2-3 | TRBV7-2 | NA | TGTGCCAGCAGCTTAGTCGGAACTAGCGGGAGTGGAGATACGCAGTATTTT | CASSLVGTSGSGDTQYF
NA | TRBJ2-1 | TRBV21-1 | NA | TGTGCCAGCACTACAGGAAACTCCTACAATGAGCAGTTCTTC | CASTTGNSYNEQFF
TRBD1 | TRBJ2-2 | TRBV7-3 | NA | TGTGCCAGCAGCCTACAACAGGGGGCAAATGGCGGGGAGCTGTTTTTT | CASSLQQGANGGELFF
NA | TRBJ2-2 | TRBV10-3 | NA | TGTGCCATCAGTGTGCTTTTAGGGGAATCCGGGGAGCTGTTTTTT | CAISVLLGESGELFF
TRBD2 | TRBJ2-3 | TRBV4-2 | NA | TGTGCCAGCAGCCTAGGACTAGCGAGCACAGATACGCAGTATTTT | CASSLGLASTDTQYF
TRBD1 | TRBJ1-5 | TRBV9 | NA | TGTGCCAGCAGCCCACATACGACGGGGACAGGGGGCTACTTTAGCAATCAGCCCCAGCATTTT | CASSPHTTGTGGYFSNQPQHF
TRBD2 | TRBJ2-3 | TRBV9 | NA | TGTGCCAGCAGCGTAGTTGGGGGAGGGCTAACAGATACGCAGTATTTT | CASSVVGGGLTDTQYF
NA | TRBJ1-4 | TRBV13 | NA | TGTGCCAGCAGCCATACAGCGGTTTGGAATGAAAAACTGTTTTTT | CASSHTAVWNEKLFF
TRBD2 | TRBJ2-1 | TRBV19 | NA | TGTGCCAGTAGTATAGGAGCGGGGACCTACAATGAGCAGTTCTTC | CASSIGAGTYNEQFF
TRBD1 | TRBJ2-1 | TRBV18 | NA | TGTGCCAGCTCACCCCGGGACAGGGGGCGAGGTGAGCAGTTCTTC | CASSPRDRGRGEQFF
TRBD1 | TRBJ1-3 | TRBV7-9 | NA | TGTGCCAGCAGCTCCGTGCCACAGGGGGCCGGAAACACCATATATTTT | CASSSVPQGAGNTIYF
TRBD2 | TRBJ2-5 | TRBV4-1 | once | TGCGCCAGCAGCCAGGCGGGACTAGCGGTAGAGACCCAGTACTTC | CASSQAGLAVETQYF
TRBD2 | TRBJ2-3 | TRBV7-3 | NA | TGTGCCAGCAGCTCCGACCGACTCGGCGGGAGGGGCTCAGATACGCAGTATTTT | CASSSDRLGGRGSDTQYF
TRBD2 | TRBJ2-7 | TRBV6-1 | NA | TGTGCCAGCAGTCGATTTAGCGGGGGCACCTACGAGCAGTACTTC | CASSRFSGGTYEQYF
NA | TRBJ2-7 | TRBV6-5 | NA | TGTGCCAGCCGGGACACGGTATACGAGCAGTACTTC | CASRDTVYEQYF
TRBD1 | TRBJ2-1 | TRBV29-1 | NA | TGCAGCCTAGGGACAGGGGTTGGCAATGAGCAGTTCTTC | CSLGTGVGNEQFF
TRBD1 | TRBJ2-4 | TRBV7-2 | NA | TGTGCCAGCAGCTCGGGCCCGAGCAGGGGGTCCCTAGCCAAAAACATTCAGTACTTC | CASSSGPSRGSLAKNIQYF
TRBD1 | TRBJ1-1 | TRBV29-1 | NA | TGCAGCGTTGCCCCAGACAGGGATGAAGCTTTCTTT | CSVAPDRDEAFF
NA | TRBJ1-2 | TRBV28 | NA | TGTGCCAGCTACTCTGGGGGGGGATTAGTTAACTATGGCTACACCTTC | CASYSGGGLVNYGYTF
NA | TRBJ1-2 | TRBV2 | NA | TGTGCCAGCAGTGCGGGGTTTAGCTATGGCTACACCTTC | CASSAGFSYGYTF
NA | TRBJ1-2 | TRBV29-1 | NA | TGCAGCGTTGAGGAGCCCGGCGGTATTTACTATGGCTACACCTTC | CSVEEPGGIYYGYTF
NA | TRBJ2-4 | TRBV18 | NA | TGTGCCAGCTCACCCCCCGACGGATTTATTAAAAACATTCAGTACTTC | CASSPPDGFIKNIQYF
NA | TRBJ1-5 | TRBV6-1 | NA | TGTGCTCGTAGGTCCGTTTTTAGCAATCAGCCCCAGCATTTT | CARRSVFSNQPQHF
NA | TRBJ1-4 | TRBV10-3 | NA | TGTGCCACCAAAACTGGAACAGGAAATGAAAAACTGTTTTTT | CATKTGTGNEKLFF
TRBD1 | TRBJ1-6 | TRBV5-1 | NA | TGCGCCAGCAGGGCCGATACAGGGGCTGAGGGGCCCCTCCACTTT | CASRADTGAEGPLHF
NA | TRBJ1-1 | TRBV21-1 | NA | TGTGCCAGCAGCAAATGGAGGACAGAAATCATGAACACTGAAGCTTTCTTT | CASSKWRTEIMNTEAFF
TRBD1 | TRBJ1-5 | TRBV6-1 | few | TGTGCCAGCAGTGATTCAGGGGGCGGGCAGCCCCAGCATTTT | CASSDSGGGQPQHF
NA | TRBJ1-4 | TRBV2 | NA | TGTGCCAGCAGTGGTACAGGGAGTAGCGGTGAAAAACTGTTTTTT | CASSGTGSSGEKLFF
TRBD1 | TRBJ2-3 | TRBV2 | NA | TGTGCCAGCAGGTACAGGGGGCAGTTAGATACGCAGTATTTT | CASRYRGQLDTQYF
NA | TRBJ1-4 | TRBV14 | NA | TGTGCCAGCAGTCTTCTAGGCGATAGGATGTTTTTT | CASSLLGDRMFF
TRBD1 | TRBJ1-6 | TRBV7-2 | NA | TGTGCCAGCAGCTTCCCGACAGGGAAACATAATTCACCCCTCCACTTT | CASSFPTGKHNSPLHF
NA | TRBJ1-2 | TRBV15 | NA | TGTGCCACCAGCCCCCGGGCAGGCGGGGGCTACACCTTC | CATSPRAGGGYTF
NA | TRBJ2-5 | TRBV15 | NA | TGTGCCACCAGCAGAGATAAGGGAGAGACCCAGTACTTC | CATSRDKGETQYF
TRBD1 | TRBJ1-1 | TRBV5-1 | NA | TGCGCCAGCAGCCTTGGGGCAGGGGGTGGAAGCATGAACACTGAAGCTTTCTTT | CASSLGAGGGSMNTEAFF
NA | TRBJ1-5 | TRBV28 | NA | TGTGCCAGCAGGCAAGGTCAGCCCCAGCATTTT | CASRQGQPQHF
TRBD1 | TRBJ2-5 | TRBV6-1 | NA | TGTGCCAGCAGTGAAGCGCTAATCCTAGTCGGGACAGCACAGACCCAGTACTTC | CASSEALILVGTAQTQYF
TRBD1 | TRBJ2-7 | TRBV6-5 | few | TGTGCCAGCAGGACAGGGGCCTACGAGCAGTACTTC | CASRTGAYEQYF
NA | TRBJ1-5 | TRBV5-1 | NA | TGCGCCAGCAGCTTTGTAGGCAATCAGCCCCAGCATTTT | CASSFVGNQPQHF
NA | TRBJ2-1 | TRBV18 | NA | TGTGCCAGCTCACCTCGTGACTTTCAAAACAATGAGCAGTTCTTC | CASSPRDFQNNEQFF
TRBD1 | TRBJ2-7 | TRBV11-2 | NA | TGTGCCAGCAGCTTAGACAGGGGGCTGTCCCACGAGCAGTACTTC | CASSLDRGLSHEQYF
NA | TRBJ2-5 | TRBV7-9 | NA | TGTGCCAGCAGCTTTTACCTGACAGACCCCCAAGAGACCCAGTACTTC | CASSFYLTDPQETQYF
TRBD1 | TRBJ2-1 | TRBV5-1 | few | TGCGCCAGCACCCCCGGGACAGGGAGGTATGAGCAGTTCTTC | CASTPGTGRYEQFF
NA | TRBJ2-7 | TRBV4-1 | NA | TGCGCCAGCAGCCAAGACCTGCTTTCAGACAGTGACACCTACGAGCAGTACTTC | CASSQDLLSDSDTYEQYF
TRBD2 | TRBJ2-7 | TRBV2 | NA | TGTGCCAGCGCTTCCCAGGGAGGGTACGAGCAGTACTTC | CASASQGGYEQYF
TRBD2 | TRBJ2-7 | TRBV6-5 | once | TGTGCCAGCAGCAGACTAGCTGACTACTACGAGCAGTACTTC | CASSRLADYYEQYF
TRBD1 | TRBJ1-3 | TRBV2 | NA | TGTGCCAGCAGTGACAGGGGGATGTTTTGGAACACCATATATTTT | CASSDRGMFWNTIYF
TRBD1 | TRBJ1-4 | TRBV4-1 | NA | TGCGCCAGCAGTTTTACTACAGGGGGCAATGAAAAACTGTTTTTT | CASSFTTGGNEKLFF
NA | TRBJ2-3 | TRBV5-1 | NA | TGCGCCAGCAGCTTGGAGGCGGCAGCGGCAGATACGCAGTATTTT | CASSLEAAAADTQYF